What follows describes a single T cell receptor (beta chain). In the original analysis: It was from reference gene primer amplification that nucleated cell counts were estimated. The repertoire was sequenced with immunoSEQ multiplex PCR; TCRdb's copy has only in-frame clones and lacks some. Clone size and V and J calls were adopted from that table, with D and trimming inferred from the DNA. This sample has fewer than 250,000 clones, with roughly 87% found just once. Germline V gene sequence: CDR1 KGHSH, CDR2 LQKENI. The CDR3 contains 16 residues. V lost 1 base, J lost 3 bases, and 15 bases lay in between. These data originate in a study of blood T cell repertoires in COVID-19.

The source is a young woman with acute COVID-19. The chain has TRBV18 and TRBJ1-1; a weak D match, TRBD1 (6 bases). The sequencing input was PBMCs or T cells enriched from blood (not recorded which). The CDR3 loop is CASSPLQGGAHTEAFF. The CDR3 DNA reads as TGTGCCAGCTCACCACTACAGGGAGGGGCTCACACTGAAGCTTTCTTT. Full variable domain (rest looked up from reference TRBV18 and TRBJ1-1): NAGVMQNPRHLVRRRGQEARLRCSPMKGHSHVYWYRQLPEEGLKFMVYLQKENIIDESGMPKERFSAEFPKEGPSILRIQQVVRGDSAAYFCASSPLQGGAHTEAFFGQGTRLTVV.